This T cell receptor beta chain was captured in a study of early T cells in non-severe SARS-CoV-2 infection (dated by TCRdb to the early 2020s). Looking at the study overall: Because TCR sequencing relied on bulk RNA taken from unsorted whole blood, pairing of alpha and beta chains was not possible. The paper as a whole reports these results and caveats: VDJdb matching was skewed toward anti-spike CD8 responses, so virus-specific expansions were likely underestimated and private and CD4 specificities were missed.

Comment on this clonotype: The clone's antigen remains unknown. Per-nucleotide qualities are absent, and no much larger clonotype sits a single base away.

A case-control design nested within a healthcare worker cohort in London, UK, was used, with weekly nasopharyngeal swab PCR tests and blood sampling performed. Between 23 and 31 March 2020, the week of the UK lockdown, healthcare workers were enrolled and then followed up weekly for as long as 16 weeks. The germline V end is reduced by 5 bases and the J end by 7 bases; junction bases left unmatched: 3. Reading from cysteine to phenylalanine, the CDR3 counts 14 amino acids. Of the read, only the CDR3 DNA is kept; its 42 bases are in frame from base 1. CDR1 and CDR2 were assigned from the germline V gene as SGHTA and FQGNSA. The library was obtained by 5' RACE. The sequencing machine was a NextSeq 500. Unique molecular identifiers were attached to individual cDNA molecules in the TCR library protocol so that sequencing error and PCR bias could be corrected. Both TCR alpha and beta chains were sequenced, and tight co-correlation was observed between alpha and beta sequence abundances in each sample. The published analysis was carried out like this. Decombinator V4 was used to annotate TCR sequences for V gene, J gene and CDR3. Expanded TCRs were defined as changing significantly between any two time points under a Poisson model with p below 0.0001. TCR abundances were normalised to the total number of TCRs sequenced per sample and expressed as counts per million. MAIT TCRs were defined by TRAV1-2 paired with TRAJ12, TRAJ20 or TRAJ33, and iNKT TCRs by TRAV10 paired with TRAJ18. VDJdb, accessed 1 November 2021, was searched for CMV, EBV and SARS-CoV-2 annotated TCRs, excluding TCRs annotated for multiple antigens. TCRdb passed the public sequencing reads through fastp at Q25 and MiXCR, retaining productive beta sequences. Identical CDR3 proteins give one entry, which carries the most common genes and DNA. These V and J calls are TCRdb output, not the study's own analysis. Within this sample are 35,000 to 45,000 distinct CDR3 sequences, with 6% to 8.5% of them counted one time only. The top ten hold 24% of the sample.

This chain is built from TRBV7-2 and TRBJ2-7; 15 bases in the middle match TRBD2. The sample here was whole blood, taken at baseline. This clonotype was sampled from an adult who was a healthcare worker with PCR-confirmed SARS-CoV-2 infection or an uninfected control (not recorded which). The CDR3 protein sequence reads: CASSKGTSGREQYF. The DNA is as follows: TGTGCCAGCAGCAAAGGGACTAGCGGGAGGGAGCAGTACTTC.